This T cell receptor (beta chain) comes out of a study of blood T cell repertoires in COVID-19. Study at large: COVID-19 samples, acute and convalescent, were from the United States, Italy and Spain.

The CDR3 extends over 15 amino acids. V was pared by 5 bases and J by 6 bases, with 11 bases of the junction left unmatched. Looked up from germline, CDR1 is MNHNS and CDR2 is SASEGT. Method: immunoSEQ multiplex PCR; TCRdb's copy keeps in-frame clones and lacks some. Altogether 110,000 to 150,000 clones are present, 79% being singletons, with the ten largest covering approximately 8.6%. The sequencing sample was made of peripheral blood. The rearrangement links TRBV6-1 to TRBJ1-2, with 8 bases that match TRBD1. This sequence was found in a man between 50 and 59 years old with active or convalescent COVID-19. The CDR3 loop reads CASSWTAATGDGYTF. The CDR3 region has the DNA TGTGCCAGCAGTTGGACCGCCGCGACAGGGGATGGCTACACCTTC.